This TCR beta chain was sequenced during a study of OX40 agonist ivuxolimab in advanced cancers. Looking at the study overall: The costimulatory receptor OX40 (CD134) was targeted by ivuxolimab, a fully human IgG2 agonistic monoclonal antibody. The paper reports the monotherapy dose-escalation portion (N of about 47 patients) of the phase I ivuxolimab trial. Peripheral TCRbeta sequencing was intended to test whether TCR sequence diversity was altered and clonal T-cell expansion was caused by ivuxolimab. Among the roughly 52 dose-escalation patients, 19 had hepatocellular carcinoma, approximately 15 melanoma, 9 renal cell carcinoma and 9 head and neck cancer. Patients were allowed to have had prior anti-PD-1, anti-PD-L1 or anti-CTLA-4 therapy, and 40% to 45% of the dose-escalation patients had previously received checkpoint inhibitors. Intravenous ivuxolimab was administered to patients every 2 weeks at six dose levels: 0.01, 0.1, 0.3, 1.5, 3 and 10 mg/kg. Partial responses were achieved by three dose-escalation patients, of whom one had hepatocellular carcinoma and two had cutaneous melanoma. A male proportion of nearly 85% and a mean age of around 60 years, ranging from about 20 to 79, were recorded for the dose-escalation cohort.

As for this clone: It has no known antigen specificity. Base qualities are missing; no much larger clone stands one base away.

For sequencing of the TCRbeta CDR3 region, genomic DNA was extracted from the sorted cells. The immunoSEQ Assay was used for sequencing of TCRbeta CDR3 regions. TCRdb took over this immuneACCESS table, retaining in-frame rearrangements with V and J assigned. Such tables are incomplete; in checked studies, under half of the missing clones stem from an unresolved V gene, and the remainder is unexplained. This sample has approximately 67,000 clones in its table, and 90% to 95% of those were observed once. The ten top clones hold approximately 6% of the sample. The trial excluded patients who had a history of autoimmune disease or were on systemic immunosuppression. Peripheral blood for TCR sequencing was collected from all dose cohorts at baseline, on cycle 4 day 1, and on cycle 7 day 1. Samples were obtained from an open-label, multicenter, first-in-human phase I dose-escalation trial of ivuxolimab. Adults with locally advanced or metastatic head and neck squamous cell, hepatocellular, melanoma or renal cell carcinoma were enrolled in the trial. Before TCR sequencing, CD4+ T cells and CD8+ T cells were sorted from peripheral blood as separate populations.

CDR1 and CDR2 (MNHEY, SMNVEV) derive from the germline V gene (reference sequence). The CDR3 contains 14 residues, cysteine and phenylalanine counted. Just CDR3 DNA is preserved here, 42 bases in frame from base 1. V loses 0 bases, J loses 5 bases, and the germline ends lie 10 bases apart. Here is what the overall study found, with its caveats: After ivuxolimab, expanded clones were on average more numerous among CD8+ T cells than among CD4+ T cells. At doses of 0.1 to 3.0 mg/kg, clonal expansion of both CD4+ and CD8+ blood T cells was observed from baseline to week 6. Partial responders in the 0.1-3.0 mg/kg groups had among the lowest normalized peripheral clonal expansion, especially among CD8+ T cells. Low levels of normalized T-cell clonal expansion were also seen in some nonresponding patients. The antigen specificity of the clonally expanded peripheral T cells was not determined.

The input for sequencing was CD4+ or CD8+ T cells sorted from blood, taken in a trial of the OX40 agonist ivuxolimab. The chain couples TRBV27 to TRBJ1-1; no D gene is confidently identified. This sequence was found in an adult with an advanced solid tumor such as melanoma, head and neck, liver or kidney cancer. The DNA reads TGTGCCAGCAGTTTATCCCCTCTGAGTACTGAAGCTTTCTTT. It encodes CASSLSPLSTEAFF.